This T cell receptor beta chain originates from a study of control samples from healthy donors and cancer patients. The assay was immunoSEQ multiplex PCR, and TCRdb's table has in-frame clones only and misses some. The repertoire holds about 28,000 clones, with roughly 89% as singletons. Germline CDR1 and CDR2: MNHNY and SVGAGI (reference sequence). This CDR3 has 14 amino acids. The junction had 4 bases not matched to a gene; V was cut back by 5 bases and J by 3 bases. Sequenced sample: PBMCs. The chain uses TRBV6-6 and TRBJ2-3; 8 bases are shared with TRBD2. The clonotype originates from a man aged 45-65 years with lung cancer. The CDR3 DNA follows: TGTGCCAGCAGTCCGGGACTAGAAACAGATACGCAGTATTTT. Translation: CASSPGLETDTQYF.